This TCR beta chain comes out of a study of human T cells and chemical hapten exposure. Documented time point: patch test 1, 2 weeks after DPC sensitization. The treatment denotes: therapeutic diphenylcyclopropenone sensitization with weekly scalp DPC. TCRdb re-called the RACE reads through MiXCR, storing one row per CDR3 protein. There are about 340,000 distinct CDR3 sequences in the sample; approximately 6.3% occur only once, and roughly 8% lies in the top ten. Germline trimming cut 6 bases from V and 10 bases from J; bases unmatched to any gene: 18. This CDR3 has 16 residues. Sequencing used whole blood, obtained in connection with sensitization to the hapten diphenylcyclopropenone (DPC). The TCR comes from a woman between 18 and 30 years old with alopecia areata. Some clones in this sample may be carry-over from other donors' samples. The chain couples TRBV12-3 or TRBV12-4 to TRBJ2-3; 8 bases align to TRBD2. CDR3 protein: CASSPGTGGHPGAQYF. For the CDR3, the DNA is TGTGCCAGCAGCCCGGGGACGGGGGGGCACCCCGGTGCGCAGTATTTT.